These 17 T cell receptor beta chains were sequenced from one sample in a study of blood T cells in healthy people across ages. Together with a sample-barcoded 5' primer, a J-beta primer mix was included in a second PCR lasting about 6 to 11 cycles. TCRdb called the 5' RACE reads again in MiXCR, with one record for every CDR3 protein. The sample yields 800,000 or so distinct CDR3 sequences, less than 80% seen once. Sequenced material: blood. The receptors come from a man aged 25-45 years in good health.

This rearrangement joins TRBV11-2 to TRBJ1-2; D is undetermined. There are 13 residues in the CDR3. Trimming pared 1 base from V and 6 bases from J, leaving 9 bases between. CDR1 is SGHAT, CDR2 FQNNGV, per germline. The DNA for the CDR3 is TGTGCCAGCAGCTTAGGCTGGGCAGATGGCTACACCTTC. Encoded protein: CASSLGWADGYTF.

V gene TRBV10-2 combines with J gene TRBJ2-1, with D possibly called TRBD1 or TRBD2 (5 bases each). V was pared by 6 bases and J by 3 bases, with 9 bases between. Germline V gives CDR1 WSHSY, CDR2 SAAADI. The CDR3 spans 13 residues. The CDR3, as DNA: TGCGCCAGCAGGGTGGGGGTCTACAATGAGCAGTTCTTC. Translating gives CASRVGVYNEQFF.

The chain couples TRBV7-9 to TRBJ1-4, with D tentatively TRBD1 (6 bases). This CDR3 is 15 amino acids long. The V gene lost 5 bases and the J gene lost 8 bases, with 18 bases spanning the gap. Per germline, CDR1 SEHNR and CDR2 FQNEAQ (reference sequence). The DNA of the CDR3 is TGTGCCAGCAGCCGAACAGGGAACTGGAGAGAAAAACTGTTTTTT. Amino acid sequence: CASSRTGNWREKLFF.

This clonotype was observed a handful of times. The chain uses TRBV28 and TRBJ2-3, with 11 positions matching TRBD1. The CDR3 contains 14 residues. The ends lost 8 bases at V and 4 bases at J; junction bases unmatched: 5. CDR1 is MDHEN, CDR2 SYDVKM, per germline. In nucleotides, the CDR3 is TGTGCCAGCGCGGGACAGGGGGGGTCAGATACGCAGTATTTT. This gives the protein CASAGQGGSDTQYF.

The V call is TRBV7-9, the J call TRBJ2-5, with a tentative D call TRBD2 (6 bases). TRBJ2-1 matches the DNA end more closely, so the J call is doubtful. Per the germline V gene, CDR1 is SEHNR and CDR2 is FQNEAQ (reference sequence). The CDR3 has 15 residues. The CDR3 nucleotides read TGTGCCAGCAGCTTAGCGTTGGAGGGGAAAGAGACCCAGTTCTTC. Amino acid sequence: CASSLALEGKETQFF.

Only one count was recorded for this clonotype. The rearrangement links TRBV4-3 to TRBJ2-3; perhaps D is TRBD1 or TRBD2 (5 bases each). CDR1 is LGHNA, CDR2 YSLEER, per germline. Trimming stripped 0 bases from V and 6 bases from J, with 7 bases between. This CDR3 spans 13 amino acids. CDR3: CASSQDEGDTQYF. CDR3 bases: TGCGCCAGCAGCCAAGATGAGGGGGATACGCAGTATTTT.

The V call is TRBV3-1, the J call TRBJ2-7; D not certain. The length of the CDR3 is 12 residues. CDR1 LGHDT and CDR2 YNNKEL come from the germline V gene (reference sequence). V lost 0 bases to trimming and J lost 2 bases, with 2 bases between them. This CDR3 reads CASSQDTYEQYF. CDR3 coding DNA: TGTGCCAGCAGCCAAGACACCTACGAGCAGTACTTC.

The chain employs TRBV6-2 or TRBV6-3 and TRBJ2-7; D is perhaps TRBD1 (5 bases). V was clipped by 4 bases and J by 6 bases, with 13 bases between them. Germline V gene sequence: CDR1 MNHEY, CDR2 SVGEGT. CDR3 size: 13 residues. CDR3 residues: CASSWLQVAEQYF. The CDR3 nucleotides read TGTGCCAGCAGTTGGTTACAGGTTGCCGAGCAGTACTTC.

The chain is built from TRBV6-1 and TRBJ2-6; 9 bases agree with TRBD1. The CDR3 totals 19 residues. Germline V lookup: CDR1 MNHNS, CDR2 SASEGT. V lost 1 base to trimming and J lost 2 bases; unmatched junction nucleotides: 9. The CDR3, as DNA: TGTGCCAGCAGTGAAGGTCCCGGCGGACAGGGGACTGGGGCCAACGTCCTGACTTTC. It is translated as CASSEGPGGQGTGANVLTF.

This clonotype was found a few times. The rearrangement joins TRBV5-1 to TRBJ2-6; D perhaps matches TRBD2 (6 bases). The CDR3 sequence is 18 residues long. CDR1 is SGHRS and CDR2 is YFSETQ in the germline V gene. V shed 4 bases and J shed 0 bases, with 17 bases lying between them. The chain's CDR3 is CASSLRPGVDSGANVLTF. The CDR3 region has the DNA TGCGCCAGCAGCCTTCGACCGGGGGTGGACTCTGGGGCCAACGTCCTGACTTTC.

This clonotype was seen just once. The chain combines TRBV4-3 with TRBJ1-2; D is unclear. V was trimmed by 1 base and J by 7 bases, leaving 16 bases between them. Germline values: CDR1 LGHNA, CDR2 YSLEER. The CDR3 has 15 residues. The CDR3 coding sequence is TGCGCCAGCAGCCAAGTCCCTGGTAGTTCGGGTGGCTACACCTTC. It translates to CASSQVPGSSGGYTF.

The chain is built from TRBV9 and TRBJ1-1; perhaps TRBD1 as D (5 bases). V was pared by 3 bases and J by 4 bases, with 13 bases between. Germline assignment: CDR1 SGDLS and CDR2 YYNGEE. The CDR3 has 14 amino acids. The CDR3 is CASSDVGGPTEAFF. The CDR3 DNA reads as TGTGCCAGCAGCGACGTCGGGGGTCCCACTGAAGCTTTCTTT. The full variable domain, with the rest looked up from reference TRBV9 and TRBJ1-1, is DSGVTQTPKHLITATGQRVTLRCSPRSGDLSVYWYQQSLDQGLQFLIQYYNGEERAKGNILERFSAQQFPDLHSELNLSSLELGDSALYFCASSDVGGPTEAFFGQGTRLTVV.

The rearrangement uses TRBV7-2 and TRBJ2-3; 13 positions match TRBD2. The germline gives CDR1 SGHTA, CDR2 FQGNSA. The CDR3 spans 16 residues. The V and J ends lost 5 bases and 4 bases, in that order; junction bases with no gene match: 6. The CDR3 sequence is CASSERLAGGADTQYF. CDR3 nucleotides: TGTGCCAGCAGCGAGAGACTAGCGGGGGGAGCAGATACGCAGTATTTT. Using reference TRBV7-2 and TRBJ2-3 for the parts outside the CDR3, the full variable domain is GAGVSQSPSNKVTEKGKDVELRCDPISGHTALYWYRQSLGQGLEFLIYFQGNSAPDKSGLPSDRFSAERTGGSVSTLTIQRTQQEDSAVYLCASSERLAGGADTQYFGPGTRLTVL.

The table lists this clonotype with many counts. This chain uses TRBV2 with TRBJ2-1, with 10 nucleotides matching TRBD2. Germline loops: CDR1 SNHLY, CDR2 FYNNEI. V shed 6 bases, J shed 5 bases, and the junction held 7 bases outside the gene matches. The CDR3 runs 15 residues. The DNA of the CDR3 is TGTGCCAGCAGACCCGGACTAGCGGTGAACAATGAGCAGTTCTTC. Its protein is CASRPGLAVNNEQFF.

This clonotype appeared a few times. This sequence joins TRBV9 and TRBJ2-1; TRBD2 aligns across 13 bases. V lost 4 bases and J lost 9; bases outside the gene matches: 10. The CDR3 length is 16 residues. CDR1 and CDR2 (germline): SGDLS, YYNGEE. The CDR3 spells CASSTTLAGGPGEQFF. In DNA form, the CDR3 reads TGTGCCAGCAGCACCACACTAGCGGGGGGGCCCGGTGAGCAGTTCTTC.

The chain is built from TRBV7-2 and TRBJ2-7, with D possibly being TRBD1 or TRBD2 (6 bases each). Germline-derived CDR1 and CDR2 are SGHTA and FQGNSA. V gave up 0 bases and J gave up 5 bases, with 11 bases separating them. This CDR3 spans 14 amino acids. CDR3 DNA: TGTGCCAGCAGCTTAGCGCAGGGGAGGAACGAGCAGTACTTC. Its protein is CASSLAQGRNEQYF.

Details on this clonotype: Mismatch with germline at one junction end may stem from a read error. The V gene is TRBV7-9, the J gene TRBJ2-7; a weak D match, TRBD1 (6 bases). The CDR3 runs to 15 residues. Germline lookup yields CDR1 SEHNR and CDR2 FQNEAQ (reference sequence). The CDR3 here is CAGSPDSIPSYEQYF. The CDR3 coding sequence is TGTGCCGGCAGCCCGGACAGCATTCCCTCCTACGAGCAGTACTTC.